Listed below are T cell receptor beta chains from one sample, sequenced in a study of PD-1 blockade in classical Hodgkin lymphoma. Only in-frame clones appear in the TCRdb table, and some are missing; sequencing was by immunoSEQ multiplex PCR. Among under 30,000 clones listed, 70% to 75% were seen once. Sequencing used peripheral blood mononuclear cells (PBMCs), obtained before the second cycle of nivolumab. All receptors derive from a human donor with classical Hodgkin lymphoma. Each CDR3 is given with its conserved first and last residue. D genes are given only for firm matches. Clone size appears in some rows only: once, few, many, or a class for an expanded clone.

cdr3_nt	cdr3_aa	d_call	clone_size	v_call	j_call	cdr3_length
TGTGCCAGCAGCTTTGGGGCAAGGAATTCACCCCTCCACTTT	CASSFGARNSPLHF	.	.	TRBV7-3	TRBJ1-6	14
TGTGCCAGCGCCGACAGTAGAAACATTCAGTACTTC	CASADSRNIQYF	.	few	TRBV27	TRBJ2-4	12
TGTGCCAGCAGTTTAGTCGGTAGCAATCAGCCCCAGCATTTT	CASSLVGSNQPQHF	.	.	TRBV28	TRBJ1-5	14
TGTGCCAGCAGCTTAATAGGTCTCCATGAGCAGTTCTTC	CASSLIGLHEQFF	.	few	TRBV7-3	TRBJ2-1	13
TGTGCCAGCAGCCAGACAGCGTTCGCTGAAGCTTTCTTT	CASSQTAFAEAFF	.	.	TRBV7-2	TRBJ1-1	13
TGTGCCAGCAGTGATCGGCTGACTGGGGCCAACGTCCTGACTTTC	CASSDRLTGANVLTF	.	.	TRBV25-1	TRBJ2-6	15
TGCAGCGTTGAAACTAGCGGGGGGGCAGGGGATACGCAGTATTTT	CSVETSGGAGDTQYF	TRBD2	.	TRBV29-1	TRBJ2-3	15
TGTGCCAGCAGTTACCCCGGGAACTATGGCTACACCTTC	CASSYPGNYGYTF	.	.	TRBV6-5	TRBJ1-2	13
TGTGCCAGCAGTGCTGAATTCGGCGAGTCCGAGCAGTACTTC	CASSAEFGESEQYF	.	.	TRBV6-1	TRBJ2-7	14
TGTGCCAGCAGGGGGGGGTCTCTTCCCTACGAGCAGTACTTC	CASRGGSLPYEQYF	TRBD2	.	TRBV11-2	TRBJ2-7	14
TGTGCCAGCAGCTTAGATTCGGAGCAGTACTTC	CASSLDSEQYF	.	.	TRBV11-2	TRBJ2-7	11
TGTGCCAGCAGTTTAGCCTCCTTAGGTGGGGGGGCCGCAGATACGCAGTATTTT	CASSLASLGGGAADTQYF	.	.	TRBV28	TRBJ2-3	18
TGTGCCAGCAGCTTAACAGGGAACACCGGGGAGCTGTTTTTT	CASSLTGNTGELFF	.	once	TRBV7-3	TRBJ2-2	14
TGTGCCAGCAGTGCGGCAGGGGGCGTGAGCAATCAGCCCCAGCATTTT	CASSAAGGVSNQPQHF	TRBD1	.	TRBV6-1	TRBJ1-5	16
TGTGCCAGTAGTATAGAGCCGGGAGCCTATGGCTACACCTTC	CASSIEPGAYGYTF	.	.	TRBV19	TRBJ1-2	14
TGTGCCAGCAGTGATCAGGGGTGGGGCTACACCTTC	CASSDQGWGYTF	.	.	TRBV2	TRBJ1-2	12
TGCGCCAGCAGCCAAGGGGACGGGTACAATGAGCAGTTCTTC	CASSQGDGYNEQFF	.	.	TRBV4-1	TRBJ2-1	14
TGTGCCAGCAGCTCATGGGACAGCGAAGAGACCCAGTACTTC	CASSSWDSEETQYF	TRBD1	.	TRBV7-2	TRBJ2-5	14
TGTGCCAGCAGCATCGGACAGGCTCAGTATGGCTACACCTTC	CASSIGQAQYGYTF	TRBD1	.	TRBV5-6	TRBJ1-2	14
TGTGCCAGCAGCACACCCCTTCAGATGGATACGCAGTATTTT	CASSTPLQMDTQYF	.	.	TRBV7-9	TRBJ2-3	14
TGTGCCAGCAGCTCGGACACGAACACTGAAGCTTTCTTT	CASSSDTNTEAFF	.	.	TRBV9	TRBJ1-1	13
TGTGCCAGCAGTCTAAGGCCGGGGGACAATTCACCCCTCCACTTT	CASSLRPGDNSPLHF	.	.	TRBV2	TRBJ1-6	15
TGTGCCAGCAGTTTATCCCCCCTCCTAGCGGGGTTTTACAATGAGCAGTTCTTC	CASSLSPLLAGFYNEQFF	TRBD2	.	TRBV27	TRBJ2-1	18
TGTGCCAGCAGCCCCTTGGCGATGAACACCGGGGAGCTGTTTTTT	CASSPLAMNTGELFF	.	.	TRBV7-2	TRBJ2-2	15
TGTGCCAGCAGCCAAGATTCTAGCGATGGAGATACGCAGTATTTT	CASSQDSSDGDTQYF	.	.	TRBV4-2	TRBJ2-3	15
TGTGCCAGCTTACGACAGGGGATCTACGCCTACGAGCAGTACTTC	CASLRQGIYAYEQYF	TRBD1	.	TRBV5-6	TRBJ2-7	15
TGTGCCATCAGTGAGTCGAGTCCGGGGGAAGGCATTCAGTACTTC	CAISESSPGEGIQYF	.	.	TRBV10-3	TRBJ2-4	15
TGTGCCAGCGTTGAGAACGCTGAAGCTTTCTTT	CASVENAEAFF	.	.	TRBV6-5	TRBJ1-1	11
TGTGCCAGCAGTTACAACGGACAAGGCGGCTACACCTTC	CASSYNGQGGYTF	.	.	TRBV27	TRBJ1-2	13
TGTGCCAGCAGCCGACCGGACCTCACCGGGGAGCTGTTTTTT	CASSRPDLTGELFF	.	few	TRBV5-6	TRBJ2-2	14
TGTGCCAGCAGCCAAGAGGCTAGCGGGGGCCCCCGCACAGATACGCAGTATTTT	CASSQEASGGPRTDTQYF	TRBD2	.	TRBV11-2	TRBJ2-3	18
TGTGCCAGCAGTTACTCGGAGGTTTCTAATTCACCCCTCCACTTT	CASSYSEVSNSPLHF	.	.	TRBV6-5	TRBJ1-6	15
TGTGCCAGCAGCCAAAATAGCGGGATCTACAATGAGCAGTTCTTC	CASSQNSGIYNEQFF	TRBD2	.	TRBV7-8	TRBJ2-1	15
TGTGCCACCAGCAGAGATCAGGGCACCGGGGAGCTGTTTTTT	CATSRDQGTGELFF	.	few	TRBV15	TRBJ2-2	14
TGTGCCAGCAGCTTACGAGTTAGTGTCCGGAACACCGGGGAGCTGTTTTTT	CASSLRVSVRNTGELFF	.	few	TRBV7-8	TRBJ2-2	17
TGCGCCAGCAGCCAAGATGGGACCCCGGGCCTTACTGAGTACAATGAGCAGTTCTTC	CASSQDGTPGLTEYNEQFF	.	few	TRBV4-1	TRBJ2-1	19
TGTGCCAGCAGCTTGGCCAATCAGCCCCAGCATTTT	CASSLANQPQHF	.	.	TRBV5-6	TRBJ1-5	12
TGTGCCAGCAGCGTAGCTACAGGGGAAAAACTGTTTTTT	CASSVATGEKLFF	.	few	TRBV9	TRBJ1-4	13
TGTGCCAGCAGTCGGGACAAGTCTGGGGCCAGGGAGACCCAGTACTTC	CASSRDKSGARETQYF	.	once	TRBV2	TRBJ2-5	16
TGCGCCAGCAGCCTACTCGGAGGAGGCGGGGGAAATTACAATGAGCAGTTCTTC	CASSLLGGGGGNYNEQFF	TRBD2	.	TRBV5-1	TRBJ2-1	18
TGTGCCAGCAGCTCCCCTGGGTCAGCAAATAATCAGCCCCAGCATTTT	CASSSPGSANNQPQHF	.	.	TRBV7-8	TRBJ1-5	16
TGTGCCAGCAGCCAAGATCCTTGGGGGCAAGATACGCAGTATTTT	CASSQDPWGQDTQYF	.	.	TRBV4-2	TRBJ2-3	15
TGTGCCTGGAGTGTGGATGGGCCTGAGCAGTTCTTC	CAWSVDGPEQFF	.	.	TRBV30	TRBJ2-1	12
TGTGCCAGCAGTCGTCTCCGGGGGGGGGCAGATACGCAGTATTTT	CASSRLRGGADTQYF	TRBD2	.	TRBV6-5	TRBJ2-3	15
TGCGCCAGCAGCTTGGAAGTTGGCACTGCCTACGAGCAGTACTTC	CASSLEVGTAYEQYF	.	few	TRBV5-1	TRBJ2-7	15
TGCGCCAGCAGCAGAATAGCGGGGAACAATGAGCAGTTCTTC	CASSRIAGNNEQFF	TRBD2	.	TRBV4-1	TRBJ2-1	14